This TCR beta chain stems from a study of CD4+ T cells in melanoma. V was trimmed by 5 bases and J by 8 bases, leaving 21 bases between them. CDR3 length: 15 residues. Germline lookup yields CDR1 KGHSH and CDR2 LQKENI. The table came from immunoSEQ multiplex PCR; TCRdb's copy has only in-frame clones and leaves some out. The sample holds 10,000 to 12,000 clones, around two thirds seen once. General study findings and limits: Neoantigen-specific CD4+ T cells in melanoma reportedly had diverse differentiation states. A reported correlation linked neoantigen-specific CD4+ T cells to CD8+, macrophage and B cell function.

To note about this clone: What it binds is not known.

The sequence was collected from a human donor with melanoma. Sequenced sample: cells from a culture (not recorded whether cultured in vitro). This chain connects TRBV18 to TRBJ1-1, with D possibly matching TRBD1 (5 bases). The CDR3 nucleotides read TGTGCCAGCTCATCAGAACACCTCACAGGAACCGAAGCTTTCTTT. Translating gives CASSSEHLTGTEAFF.